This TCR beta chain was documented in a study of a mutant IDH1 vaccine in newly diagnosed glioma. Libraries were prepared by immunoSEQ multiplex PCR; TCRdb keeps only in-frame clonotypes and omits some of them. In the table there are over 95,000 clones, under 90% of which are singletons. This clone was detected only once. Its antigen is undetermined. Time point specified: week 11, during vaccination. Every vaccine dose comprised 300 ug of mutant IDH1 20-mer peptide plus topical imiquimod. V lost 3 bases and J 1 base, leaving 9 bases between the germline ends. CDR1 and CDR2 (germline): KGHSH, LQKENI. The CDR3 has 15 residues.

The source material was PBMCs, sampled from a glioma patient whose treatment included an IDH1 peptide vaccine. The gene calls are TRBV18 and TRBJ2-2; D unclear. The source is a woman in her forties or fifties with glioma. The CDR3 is CASSPGILNTGELFF. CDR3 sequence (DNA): TGTGCCAGCTCACCGGGGATATTGAACACCGGGGAGCTGTTTTTT.